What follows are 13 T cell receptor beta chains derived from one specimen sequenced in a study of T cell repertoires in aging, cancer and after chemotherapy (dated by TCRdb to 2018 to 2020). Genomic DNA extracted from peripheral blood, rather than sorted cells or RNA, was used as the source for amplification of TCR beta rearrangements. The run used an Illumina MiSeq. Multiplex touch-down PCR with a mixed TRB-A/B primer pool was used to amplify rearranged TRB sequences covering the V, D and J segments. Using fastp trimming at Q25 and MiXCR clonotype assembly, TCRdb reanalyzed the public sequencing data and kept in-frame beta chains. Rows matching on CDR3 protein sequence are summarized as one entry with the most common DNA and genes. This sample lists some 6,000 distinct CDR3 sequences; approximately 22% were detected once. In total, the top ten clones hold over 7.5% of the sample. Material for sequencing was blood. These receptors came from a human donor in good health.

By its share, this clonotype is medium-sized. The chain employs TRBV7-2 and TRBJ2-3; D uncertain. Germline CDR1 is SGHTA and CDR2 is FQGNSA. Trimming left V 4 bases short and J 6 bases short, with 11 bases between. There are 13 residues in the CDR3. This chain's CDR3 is CASSSPWRDTQYF. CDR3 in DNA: TGTGCCAGCAGCTCCCCTTGGCGCGATACGCAGTATTTT. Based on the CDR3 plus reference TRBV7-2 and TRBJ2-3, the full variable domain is GAGVSQSPSNKVTEKGKDVELRCDPISGHTALYWYRQSLGQGLEFLIYFQGNSAPDKSGLPSDRFSAERTGGSVSTLTIQRTQQEDSAVYLCASSSPWRDTQYFGPGTRLTVL.

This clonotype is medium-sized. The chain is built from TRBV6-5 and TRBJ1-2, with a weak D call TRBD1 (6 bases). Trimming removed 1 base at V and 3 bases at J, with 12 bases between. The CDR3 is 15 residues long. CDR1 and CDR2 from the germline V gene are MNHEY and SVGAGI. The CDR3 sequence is CASSYLADRDYGYTF. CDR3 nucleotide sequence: TGTGCCAGCAGTTACTTGGCGGACAGAGACTATGGCTACACCTTC.

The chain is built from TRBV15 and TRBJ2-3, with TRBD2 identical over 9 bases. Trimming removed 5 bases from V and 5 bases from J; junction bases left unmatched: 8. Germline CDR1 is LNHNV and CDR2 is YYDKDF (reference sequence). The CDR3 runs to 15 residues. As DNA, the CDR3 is TGTGCCACCAGCGGACCTAGCGGGGAGAGAGATACGCAGTATTTT. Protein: CATSGPSGERDTQYF.

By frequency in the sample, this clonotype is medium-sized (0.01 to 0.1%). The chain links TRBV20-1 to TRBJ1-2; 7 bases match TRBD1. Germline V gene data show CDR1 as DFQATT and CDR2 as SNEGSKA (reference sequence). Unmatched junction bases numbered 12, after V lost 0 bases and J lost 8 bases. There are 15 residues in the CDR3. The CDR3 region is CSAREPVRQGVGYTF. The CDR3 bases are TGCAGTGCTAGAGAACCCGTTAGGCAGGGGGTCGGCTACACCTTC.

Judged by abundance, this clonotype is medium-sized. CDR3 amino acids: CASRWYMNTEAFF. In DNA, the CDR3 is TGTGCCAGTAGGTGGTACATGAACACTGAAGCTTTCTTT. This chain uses TRBV19 with TRBJ1-1, with D hard to call. Trimming removed 6 bases at V and 0 bases at J, with 8 bases between. The CDR3 contains 13 residues. Germline V gives CDR1 LNHDA, CDR2 SQIVND (reference sequence).

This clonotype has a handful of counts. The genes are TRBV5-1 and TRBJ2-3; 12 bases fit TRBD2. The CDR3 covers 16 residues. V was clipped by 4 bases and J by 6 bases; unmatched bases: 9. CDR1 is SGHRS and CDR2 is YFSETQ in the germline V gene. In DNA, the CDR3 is TGCGCCAGCAGCACGATTCTAGCGGGAGGGCGGGATACGCAGTATTTT. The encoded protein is CASSTILAGGRDTQYF.

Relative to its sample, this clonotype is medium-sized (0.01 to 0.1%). Here the CDR3 reads CAWSADSGNYGYTF. CDR3 sequence (DNA): TGTGCCTGGAGTGCTGACAGTGGTAACTATGGCTACACCTTC. V usage is TRBV30 and J usage is TRBJ1-2; TRBD1 might be the D (5 bases). Germline values: CDR1 GTSNPN, CDR2 SVGIG (reference sequence). The length of the CDR3 is 14 residues. The V end was cut by 1 base, the J end by 1 base, with 10 bases between.

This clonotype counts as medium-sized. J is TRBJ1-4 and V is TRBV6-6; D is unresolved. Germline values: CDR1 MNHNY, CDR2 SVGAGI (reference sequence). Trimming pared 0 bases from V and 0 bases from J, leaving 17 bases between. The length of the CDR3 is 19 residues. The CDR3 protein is CASSYSRPRLDATNEKLFF. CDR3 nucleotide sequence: TGTGCCAGCAGTTACTCGAGGCCCCGATTAGACGCAACTAATGAAAAACTGTTTTTT.

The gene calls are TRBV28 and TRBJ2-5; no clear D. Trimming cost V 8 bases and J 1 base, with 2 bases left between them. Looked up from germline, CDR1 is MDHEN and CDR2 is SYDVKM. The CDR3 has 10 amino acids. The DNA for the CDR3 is TGTGCCAGCTCCCAAGAGACCCAGTACTTC. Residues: CASSQETQYF.

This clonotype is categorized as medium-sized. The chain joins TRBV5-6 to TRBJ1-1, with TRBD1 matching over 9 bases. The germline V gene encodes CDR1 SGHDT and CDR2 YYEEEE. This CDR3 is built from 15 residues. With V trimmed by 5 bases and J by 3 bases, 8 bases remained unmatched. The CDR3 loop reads CASRYTGGADTEAFF. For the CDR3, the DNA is TGTGCCAGCAGGTACACAGGGGGCGCGGACACTGAAGCTTTCTTT.

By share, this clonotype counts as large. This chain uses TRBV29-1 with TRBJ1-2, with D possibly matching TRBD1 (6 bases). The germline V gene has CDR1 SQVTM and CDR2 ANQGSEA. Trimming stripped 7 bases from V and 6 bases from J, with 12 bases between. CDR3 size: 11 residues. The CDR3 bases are TGCAGCGGCCGAACAGGGCATGGCTACACCTTC. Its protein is CSGRTGHGYTF.

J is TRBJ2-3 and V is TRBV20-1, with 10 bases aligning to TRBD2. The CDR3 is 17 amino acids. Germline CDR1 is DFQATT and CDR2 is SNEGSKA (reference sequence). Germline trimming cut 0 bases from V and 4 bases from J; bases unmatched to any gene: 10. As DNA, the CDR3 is TGCAGTGCTAGAGATCCCCTAGCGGGAGAAGGCTCAGATACGCAGTATTTT. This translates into CSARDPLAGEGSDTQYF.

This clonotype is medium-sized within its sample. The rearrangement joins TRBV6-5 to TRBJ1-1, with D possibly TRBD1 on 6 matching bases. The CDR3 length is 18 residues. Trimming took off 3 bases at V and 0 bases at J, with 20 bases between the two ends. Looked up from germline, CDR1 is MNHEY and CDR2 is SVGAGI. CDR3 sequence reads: CASSYWGGGGEVNTEAFF. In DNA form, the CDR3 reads TGTGCCAGCAGTTATTGGGGAGGGGGGGGAGAGGTGAACACTGAAGCTTTCTTT.